Here is one TCR beta chain with its context. Germline-derived CDR1 and CDR2 are MNHNS and SASEGT. Trimming took 2 bases from V and 1 from J, leaving 15 bases between them. The CDR3 runs 17 residues. These data belong to a study of blood T cell repertoires in COVID-19. Assay: immunoSEQ multiplex PCR; the TCRdb copy retains only in-frame clones and omits some. Here the sample spans approximately 80,000 clones, approximately 86% being singletons. This clonotype originated in a man in his forties with acute or convalescent COVID-19. The chain is built from TRBV6-1 and TRBJ1-5, with D maybe TRBD1 (5 bases). Sequences were obtained from peripheral blood. For the CDR3, the DNA is TGTGCCAGCAGTGAAAGTATCGTTGGGGCCAGCAATCAGCCCCAGCATTTT. Protein product: CASSESIVGASNQPQHF.